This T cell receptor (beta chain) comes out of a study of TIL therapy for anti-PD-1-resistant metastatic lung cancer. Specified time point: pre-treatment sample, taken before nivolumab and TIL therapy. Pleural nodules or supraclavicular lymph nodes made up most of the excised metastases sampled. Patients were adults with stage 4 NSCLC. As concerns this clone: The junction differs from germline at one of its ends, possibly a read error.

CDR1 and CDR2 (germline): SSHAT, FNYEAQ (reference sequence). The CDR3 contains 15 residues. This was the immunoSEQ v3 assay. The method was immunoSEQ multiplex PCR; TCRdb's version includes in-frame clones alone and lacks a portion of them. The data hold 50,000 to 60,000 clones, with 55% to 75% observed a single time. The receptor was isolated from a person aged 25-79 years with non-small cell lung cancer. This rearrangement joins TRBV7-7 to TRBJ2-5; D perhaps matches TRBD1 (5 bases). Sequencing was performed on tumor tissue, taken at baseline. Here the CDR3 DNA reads TGTGCTAGCAGCTTTAACAGGACCCCCCGCGAGACCCAGTACTTC. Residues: CASSFNRTPRETQYF.